The source of this T cell receptor (beta chain) is a study of response to subunit inactivated influenza vaccine. TCRdb reprocessed the RT-PCR reads with MiXCR, giving one entry per CDR3 protein. The table records around 570,000 distinct CDR3 sequences, about 11% of them present only once. The CDR3 runs 15 residues. V lost 3 bases, J lost 2 bases, and 3 bases stayed unmatched. Germline CDR1 reads SGHTA; CDR2 reads FQGTGA. The table lists this clonotype with a few counts. This sample was also put to use in a study of T cells expressing NK-cell markers. That publication notes: As the method of synthesis, 5'RACE template switching with UMIs yielded TCR beta cDNA. For several experiments, T cell sorting was restricted to the alpha-beta TCR population by means of an anti-gamma-delta TCR antibody.

This chain connects TRBV7-3 to TRBJ2-3, with TRBD1 matching 9 bases. Sequencing was performed on PBMCs from blood, taken on the day of vaccination. The TCR sequence derives from a man aged 50-60 years who received an inactivated influenza vaccine. The CDR3 spells CASSLRTGVTDTQYF. CDR3 DNA: TGTGCCAGCAGCTTGCGGACAGGGGTCACAGATACGCAGTATTTT.